This TCR beta chain was observed in a study of cytomegalovirus exposure and HLA in healthy donors. Trimming took 3 bases from V and 2 from J, leaving 13 bases between them. Germline-derived CDR1 and CDR2 are GTSNPN and SVGIG (reference sequence). The CDR3 is 14 amino acids. The PCR contained 60 Vbeta and 13 Jbeta primers. TCRdb's copy holds only in-frame clones and misses some; the assay was immunoSEQ multiplex PCR. The table records over 110,000 clones, about 84% of them present only once. Points on this clone: Its target is not known.

Study results and caveats: Beyond CMV serostatus, there was no information to go on about immune exposure. Reported results showed that the classifier diagnosed cytomegalovirus status with high specificity and sensitivity.

The chain is built from TRBV30 and TRBJ1-2, with a weak D call TRBD1 (6 bases). This TCR came from a woman aged 40 to 50 in good health and CMV-seropositive. The sequencing input was PBMCs. The DNA of the CDR3 is TGTGCCTGGAGACAGGGCCAGTTAAACTATGGCTACACCTTC. Amino acids: CAWRQGQLNYGYTF.